This T cell receptor beta chain was captured in a study of early T cells in non-severe SARS-CoV-2 infection. About the study: Unsorted whole-blood RNA was sequenced in bulk, leaving chains unpaired.

Unique molecular identifiers tagged individual cDNA molecules. MiXCR was run by TCRdb on the 5' RACE reads, yielding one entry per CDR3 protein. The profile shows 75,000 or so distinct CDR3 sequences, about 11% of them singletons. In germline, CDR1 is LNHNV, CDR2 YYDKDF (reference sequence). The V gene lost 0 bases and the J gene lost 0 bases, with 9 bases spanning the gap. CDR3 size: 16 residues. This receptor was identified in an adult who was a healthcare worker with PCR-confirmed SARS-CoV-2 infection or an uninfected control (not recorded which). The specimen was whole blood. The gene calls are TRBV15 and TRBJ2-1; tentatively, D is TRBD2 (5 bases). The CDR3 loop reads CATSRDPSGSYNEQFF. The CDR3 DNA sequence: TGTGCCACCAGCAGAGATCCGAGCGGCTCCTACAATGAGCAGTTCTTC.